This T cell receptor (beta chain) was identified in a study of Graves' ophthalmopathy and Graves' hyperthyroidism. General study findings and limits: Ophthalmopathy progression prediction by the model yielded a sensitivity of around 68% and a specificity of under 80%. Discriminating ophthalmopathy from stable hyperthyroidism, a 13-signature model attained a sensitivity of 87.88% and a specificity of roughly 81%.

A note on this clonotype: Its antigen is undetermined. The junction departs from the called germline gene at one end, perhaps through a read error.

RNA transcripts were the source from which TCR beta CDR3 regions were amplified. A first-round RT-PCR used HTBI primers, followed by a second-round multiplex PCR. Using its own MiXCR run on the multiplex PCR reads, TCRdb lists one record per CDR3 protein. This table has about 640,000 distinct CDR3 sequences, about 38% appearing once. Presentation of ophthalmopathy in the donors involved moderate-to-severe activity, CAS ≥3, NOSPECS ≥4 and a duration under 3 months. CDR3 length equals 16 residues. Germline CDR1 reads MGHRA; CDR2 reads YSYEKL. The sample taken for sequencing was peripheral blood. The sequence derives from an adult man with Graves' ophthalmopathy. The V and J genes are TRBV4-1 and TRBJ2-7; no clear D. The DNA of the CDR3 is TGTGCCAGCAGCCAAGCCCGTTCCGACCCATCTTACGAGCAGTACTTC. It is translated as CASSQARSDPSYEQYF.